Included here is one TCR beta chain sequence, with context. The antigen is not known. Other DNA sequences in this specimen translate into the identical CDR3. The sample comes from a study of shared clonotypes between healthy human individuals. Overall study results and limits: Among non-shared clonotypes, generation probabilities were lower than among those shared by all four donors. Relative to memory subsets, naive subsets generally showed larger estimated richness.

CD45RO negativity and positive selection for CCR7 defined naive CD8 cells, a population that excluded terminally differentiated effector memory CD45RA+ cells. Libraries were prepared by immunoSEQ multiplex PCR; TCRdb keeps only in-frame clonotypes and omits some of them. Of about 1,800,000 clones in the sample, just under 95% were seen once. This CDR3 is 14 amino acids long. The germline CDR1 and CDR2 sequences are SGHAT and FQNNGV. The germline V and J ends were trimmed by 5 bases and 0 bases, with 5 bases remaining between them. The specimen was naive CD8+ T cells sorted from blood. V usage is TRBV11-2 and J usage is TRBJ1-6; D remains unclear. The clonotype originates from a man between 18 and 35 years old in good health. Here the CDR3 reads CASSLSSYNSPLHF. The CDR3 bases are TGTGCCAGCAGCCTGAGCTCCTATAATTCACCCCTCCACTTT.